The entry that follows covers one T cell receptor (beta chain) sequence. Trimming removed 0 bases from V and 2 bases from J, with 7 bases in between. Germline assignment: CDR1 GTSNPN and CDR2 SVGIG (reference sequence). This CDR3 region has 13 residues. This entry comes from a study of OX40 agonist ivuxolimab in advanced cancers. In the study overall: Ivuxolimab doses were 0.01, 0.1, 0.3, 1.5, 3 or 10 mg/kg every 2 weeks. The mean age was approximately 60 years, ranging from about 23 to 79, with under 90% of participants male.

Sequencing used immunoSEQ multiplex PCR; TCRdb keeps in-frame clones, though not all of them. The sample lists around 70,000 clones, about 82% occurring once. The source material was CD4+ or CD8+ T cells sorted from blood, sampled in a trial of the OX40 agonist ivuxolimab. The TCR originated in an adult with an advanced solid tumor such as melanoma, head and neck, liver or kidney cancer. V and J are TRBV30 and TRBJ1-2, with D hard to call. The CDR3 DNA sequence: TGTGCCTGGAGTGTACGGTCCAACTATGGCTACACCTTC. The encoded protein is CAWSVRSNYGYTF.